This T cell receptor beta chain was sequenced during a study of cytomegalovirus exposure and HLA in healthy donors. The study's findings and limits: Later work found that TCR association rates differed between HLA loci; DRB1 had the most and HLA-C the fewest. The study carried out a later analysis of TCR beta sequences. It associated around 17,000 of them with specific HLA alleles at a false discovery rate of 0.05. Certain sequence variants were highly shared and formed a cluster, and this cluster was likely a sequencing artifact.

Use of 60 Vbeta and 13 Jbeta primers characterized the PCR. Profiled with immunoSEQ multiplex PCR; TCRdb holds only in-frame clones, not every one. Of some 160,000 clones detected, about 88% appear once; the ten largest clones hold about 2.4%. In its sample, this clone was seen a few times. Its target is not known. The germline gives CDR1 SEHNR, CDR2 FQNEAQ (reference sequence). The CDR3 sequence is 14 residues long. Deletions cut 3 bases from V and 0 bases from J, with 8 bases between. The V gene is TRBV7-9, the J gene TRBJ1-1; D not certain. This receptor was identified in a young man in good health and CMV-seropositive. Sequenced sample: PBMCs. CDR3 sequence (DNA): TGTGCCAGCAGCTTCAAGGAGATGAACACTGAAGCTTTCTTT. As protein: CASSFKEMNTEAFF.